The subject of this entry is one TCR beta chain. What it binds is unknown. TCRdb recomputed calls from the RT-PCR reads with MiXCR, one row per CDR3 protein. The sample records about 700,000 distinct CDR3 sequences, more than 11% being singletons. This entry belongs to a study of response to subunit inactivated influenza vaccine. Study conclusions and caveats: The authors offered the suggestion that each seasonal influenza vaccination recruits few new T cells.

Sequenced here: PBMCs from blood, sampled approximately 15 days before vaccination. The source of this sequence is a man in his fifties who received an inactivated influenza vaccine.

The CDR3 spells CASSLAVSAPNEKLFF. In nucleotides, the CDR3 is TGTGCCAGCAGCTTGGCCGTCTCAGCCCCTAATGAAAAACTGTTTTTT. This chain uses TRBV5-5 with TRBJ1-4; no reliable D call. CDR3 length: 16 residues. Germline CDR1 reads SGHKS; CDR2 reads YYEKEE (reference sequence). Trimming pared 0 bases from V and 3 bases from J, leaving 12 bases between.